Below, one T cell receptor beta chain is given with its context. Its antigen remains unidentified. Naive CD8 cells, CD45RO-negative and positively selected for CCR7, excluded terminally differentiated effector memory CD45RA+ cells. The record originates from a study of shared clonotypes between healthy human individuals. Clones were read by immunoSEQ multiplex PCR, and TCRdb kept only the in-frame ones, dropping some. The table lists 1.5 million to 2.5 million clones, around 96% of them singletons. CDR1 and CDR2 from the germline V gene are LGHNA and YSLEER. Losses at the gene ends were 0 bases for V and 0 bases for J; bases not matched to a gene: 5. This CDR3 contains 17 residues. Study observations and caveats: Clonotypes shared by all four sorted-subset donors had higher generation probabilities than non-shared clonotypes. Blood was the only sampled material, and tissue repertoires likely differ. A limitation of the genetic and exposure-history diversity represented arose from few donors.

Sequencing input: naive CD8+ T cells sorted from blood. This chain connects TRBV4-3 to TRBJ2-1, with TRBD2 matching over 7 bases. The source is a man between 18 and 29 years old in good health. The CDR3 region has the DNA TGCGCCAGCAGCCAAGATCCTAGCGGACCCTCCTACAATGAGCAGTTCTTC. Translated: CASSQDPSGPSYNEQFF.